The 27 T cell receptor beta chains listed next were all sequenced from one sample in a study of PD-L1 blockade in urothelial cancer. Time point reported: pretreatment peripheral blood. Profiling relied on immunoSEQ multiplex PCR, and the TCRdb table lists in-frame clones only, not all of them. The sample includes around 130,000 clones, roughly 84% of them seen just once. This sample comprised PBMCs, obtained around atezolizumab (anti-PD-L1) treatment. Receptors were obtained from a man between 45 and 60 years old with urothelial cancer.

V gene TRBV11-2 combines with J gene TRBJ2-5, with D uncertain. Germline lookup yields CDR1 SGHAT and CDR2 FQNNGV. This CDR3 is 15 amino acids long. The V end was cut by 0 bases, the J end by 7 bases, with 15 bases between. The CDR3 loop reads CASSLDLGRETTQYF. The CDR3 DNA sequence: TGTGCCAGCAGCTTAGATCTTGGGCGCGAGACGACCCAGTACTTC.

This chain connects TRBV13 to TRBJ1-1; TRBD1 agrees at 9 bases. CDR3 length: 15 residues. With 2 bases clipped from V and 1 base from J, the junction kept 2 bases outside the gene matches. In germline, CDR1 is PRHDT, CDR2 FYEKMQ (reference sequence). The CDR3 here is CASSLPGQGNTEAFF. CDR3 sequence (DNA): TGTGCCAGCAGCTTACCGGGACAGGGGAACACTGAAGCTTTCTTT. Based on the CDR3 plus reference TRBV13 and TRBJ1-1, the full variable domain is AAGVIQSPRHLIKEKRETATLKCYPIPRHDTVYWYQQGPGQDPQFLISFYEKMQSDKGSIPDRFSAQQFSDYHSELNMSSLELGDSALYFCASSLPGQGNTEAFFGQGTRLTVV.

The chain couples TRBV7-8 to TRBJ1-4; TRBD1 agrees at 9 bases. The CDR3 extends over 16 amino acids. V lost 5 bases, J lost 8 bases, and 12 bases stayed unmatched. From germline, CDR1 is SGHVS and CDR2 FQNEAQ. In DNA, the CDR3 is TGTGCCAGCAGCAGGACAGGGGTCAACAATCGGGAAAAACTGTTTTTT. Residues: CASSRTGVNNREKLFF.

The chain employs TRBV7-2 and TRBJ2-3; no firm D call. V lost 1 base and J 1 base, leaving 9 bases between the germline ends. From germline, CDR1 is SGHTA and CDR2 FQGNSA. The CDR3 runs 15 residues. DNA for the CDR3: TGTGCCAGCAGCTTAGGTGTTAGCCGCACAGATACGCAGTATTTT. It yields the protein CASSLGVSRTDTQYF.

The V call is TRBV23-1, the J call TRBJ2-3, with TRBD1 matching over 7 bases. TRBV23-1 carries the ORF label, with uncertain function. This CDR3 has 18 residues. Unmatched junction bases numbered 13, after V lost 4 bases and J lost 0 bases. CDR3 nucleotide sequence: TGCGCCAGCAGTCTACAGGGGTTACTATCGACTAGCACAGATACGCAGTATTTT. Translation gives CASSLQGLLSTSTDTQYF.

CDR3 coding DNA: TGTGCCAGTAAGGTGTTGGACAGATCCGATGAGCAGTTCTTC. It yields the protein CASKVLDRSDEQFF. The V and J genes are TRBV19 and TRBJ2-1, with D possibly matching TRBD1 (6 bases). The CDR3 has 14 residues. V lost 7 bases to trimming and J lost 8 bases, with 18 bases between them. CDR1 and CDR2 (germline): LNHDA, SQIVND (reference sequence).

Many counts were recorded for this clone. A junction boundary mismatches the germline segment, possibly from a read error. The chain employs TRBV27 and TRBJ2-3; the D is unclear. CDR1 is MNHEY, CDR2 SMNVEV, per germline (reference sequence). The CDR3 is 16 residues long. The CDR3 nucleotides are TGTGCCAGCAGTTTATCTTTATCAAGTCTCACAAATACGCAGTATTTT. Protein product: CASSLSLSSLTNTQYF.

Only a few counts were recorded for this clone. The chain uses TRBV9 and TRBJ2-1; 8 bases match TRBD1. The CDR3 consists of 15 residues. CDR1 is SGDLS, CDR2 YYNGEE, per germline. With 4 bases clipped from V and 0 bases from J, the junction kept 3 bases outside the gene matches. The chain's CDR3 is CASSPGQGSYNEQFF. Here the CDR3 DNA reads TGTGCCAGCAGCCCAGGACAGGGCTCCTACAATGAGCAGTTCTTC.

V and J are TRBV28 and TRBJ1-5, with 7 bases lining up with TRBD1. CDR3 size: 15 residues. The junction had 9 bases not matched to a gene; V was cut back by 7 bases and J by 3 bases. CDR1 MDHEN and CDR2 SYDVKM come from the germline V gene. DNA for the CDR3: TGTGCCAGCACCCCTCCCGGGACAGTCAATCAGCCCCAGCATTTT. Encoded protein: CASTPPGTVNQPQHF.

The chain recombines TRBV19 with TRBJ1-6; unclear D gene. Per the germline V gene, CDR1 is LNHDA and CDR2 is SQIVND (reference sequence). The CDR3 runs to 14 residues. V lost 5 bases, J lost 4 bases, and 9 bases lay in between. The CDR3 DNA is TGTGCCAGTAGTGCGGCAGAATATAATTCACCCCTCCACTTT. Its protein product is CASSAAEYNSPLHF.

This chain connects TRBV27 to TRBJ1-1; a possible D gene is TRBD1 (5 bases). Trimming removed 6 bases from V and 1 base from J, with 12 bases in between. Germline values: CDR1 MNHEY, CDR2 SMNVEV (reference sequence). This CDR3 comprises 14 residues. The CDR3 is CASSLGRGNTEAFF. CDR3 in DNA: TGTGCCAGCAGCTTGGGGCGGGGGAACACTGAAGCTTTCTTT.

V usage is TRBV23-1 and J usage is TRBJ2-2; D possibly corresponds to TRBD1 (5 bases). TRBV23-1 is an ORF, with its function uncertain. The CDR3 totals 15 residues. The V and J ends lost 8 bases and 7 bases respectively, with 20 bases between them. The CDR3 is CASPWTPSMSGELFF. The CDR3 nucleotides read TGCGCCAGCCCTTGGACACCCTCAATGAGCGGGGAGCTGTTTTTT.

V usage is TRBV7-8 and J usage is TRBJ2-3, with 9 bases identical to TRBD2. CDR3 length: 15 amino acids. Germline assignment: CDR1 SGHVS and CDR2 FQNEAQ. The V and J ends lost 5 bases and 1 base, in that order; junction bases with no gene match: 4. The DNA of the CDR3 is TGTGCCAGCAGCCGGGGGACTAGCCGCACAGATACGCAGTATTTT. Translated: CASSRGTSRTDTQYF.

V usage is TRBV30 and J usage is TRBJ1-6, with 8 positions matching TRBD1. Germline assignment: CDR1 GTSNPN and CDR2 SVGIG (reference sequence). V lost 2 bases, J lost 14 bases, and 11 bases stayed unmatched. The CDR3 has 14 residues. The CDR3 DNA sequence: TGTGCCTGGAGTTCACCGGACAGGGTTTTCTCCCTCCACTTT. Encoded protein: CAWSSPDRVFSLHF. The full variable domain, with the rest looked up from reference TRBV30 and TRBJ1-6, is SQTIHQWPATLVQPVGSPLSLECTVEGTSNPNLYWYRQAAGRGLQLLFYSVGIGQISSEVPQNLSASRPQDRQFILSSKKLLLSDSGFYLCAWSSPDRVFSLHFGNGTRLTVT.

V and J are TRBV6-5 and TRBJ1-2; D ambiguous. The V and J ends lost 0 bases and 2 bases respectively, with 7 bases between them. Germline V lookup: CDR1 MNHEY, CDR2 SVGAGI. The CDR3 runs to 14 residues. The CDR3 region has the DNA TGTGCCAGCAGTTACTCGATGACAAACTATGGCTACACCTTC. Residues: CASSYSMTNYGYTF.

This clone has a single count. The gene calls are TRBV4-2 and TRBJ2-1, with TRBD2 matching 13 bases. J lost 7 bases, V lost 0 bases, and 6 bases had no gene match. The CDR3 is 17 residues long. CDR1 is LGHNA, CDR2 YNFKEQ, per germline. CDR3 sequence (DNA): TGTGCCAGCAGCCAAGAAGTGCTGACTAGCGGGAGGAATGAGCAGTTCTTC. Residues: CASSQEVLTSGRNEQFF.

The gene calls are TRBV28 and TRBJ2-1; TRBD2 matches 7 bases. Germline assignment: CDR1 MDHEN and CDR2 SYDVKM. Trimming cost V 1 base and J 9 bases; bases outside gene matches: 9. The CDR3 extends over 15 amino acids. This CDR3 is CASSLSGGSGLEQFF. DNA of the CDR3: TGTGCCAGCAGTTTATCAGGCGGGAGTGGCCTTGAGCAGTTCTTC.

This clone was recorded only once. This rearrangement joins TRBV9 to TRBJ2-1; D possibly corresponds to TRBD1 (6 bases). The CDR3 covers 15 residues. The germline V gene encodes CDR1 SGDLS and CDR2 YYNGEE. Deletions cut 4 bases from V and 10 bases from J, with 21 bases between. The CDR3 sequence: CASSSGAGVGWEQFF. DNA for the CDR3: TGTGCCAGCAGCTCAGGGGCCGGAGTTGGATGGGAGCAGTTCTTC.

This clone has just one count. CDR3 protein: CASSLTGVLYGYTF. The CDR3 DNA reads TGTGCCAGCAGCTTAACGGGTGTACTCTATGGCTACACCTTC. The V call is TRBV7-9, the J call TRBJ1-2; no definite D call. The CDR3 consists of 14 residues. V was cut by 2 bases and J by 4 bases, with 11 bases left in between. The germline CDR1 and CDR2 sequences are SEHNR and FQNEAQ (reference sequence).

The gene calls are TRBV14 and TRBJ2-2, with 8 bases aligning to TRBD1. V shed 5 bases, J shed 2 bases, and the junction held 1 base outside the gene matches. The CDR3 runs 14 residues. The V gene's germline CDR1 is SGHDN and CDR2 FVKESK. The CDR3 DNA is TGTGCCAGCAGCGGACAGGGAAACACCGGGGAGCTGTTTTTT. Its protein is CASSGQGNTGELFF.

The chain links TRBV4-2 to TRBJ2-1; 8 nucleotides line up with TRBD2. Trimming at V came to 6 bases and at J to 0 bases, leaving 1 base not matched to a gene. This CDR3 has 14 residues. Per the germline V gene, CDR1 is LGHNA and CDR2 is YNFKEQ. This CDR3 is CASRSGSSYNEQFF. In DNA form, the CDR3 reads TGTGCCAGCAGGAGCGGGAGCTCCTACAATGAGCAGTTCTTC.

This clone has only a few counts. The rearrangement links TRBV15 to TRBJ1-1, with 8 bases aligning to TRBD1. Germline lookup yields CDR1 LNHNV and CDR2 YYDKDF (reference sequence). J was trimmed by 0 bases and V by 9 bases; bases with no gene match: 18. CDR3 length equals 18 residues. The CDR3 sequence is CATDHRTGGRFLNTEAFF. The DNA for the CDR3 is TGTGCCACTGACCACCGAACAGGGGGAAGATTTTTGAACACTGAAGCTTTCTTT. Together with reference TRBV15 and TRBJ1-1, the CDR3 gives the full variable domain: DAMVIQNPRYQVTQFGKPVTLSCSQTLNHNVMYWYQQKSSQAPKLLFHYYDKDFNNEADTPDNFQSRRPNTSFCFLDIRSPGLGDTAMYLCATDHRTGGRFLNTEAFFGQGTRLTVV.

V is TRBV5-4 and J is TRBJ2-7; 8 bases are shared with TRBD1. CDR1 SGHNT and CDR2 YYREEE come from the germline V gene (reference sequence). The CDR3 runs 15 residues. The trim removed 3 bases at V and 1 base at J, leaving 6 bases unmatched. CDR3 bases: TGTGCCAGCAGCTCAACTAGACAGGGGTCCTACGAGCAGTACTTC. As protein: CASSSTRQGSYEQYF.

CDR3 region: CASSFGAGVGYEQYF. The CDR3 bases are TGTGCCAGCAGCTTTGGGGCGGGAGTAGGATACGAGCAGTACTTC. V usage is TRBV11-2 and J usage is TRBJ2-7, with 7 bases matching TRBD2. Germline V gene lookup returns CDR1 SGHAT and CDR2 FQNNGV. V was clipped by 3 bases and J by 4 bases; unmatched bases: 9. The CDR3 length is 15 residues.

The chain joins TRBV7-2 to TRBJ1-2; the match to TRBD1 covers 7 bases. Per germline, CDR1 SGHTA and CDR2 FQGNSA. The V gene end was trimmed by 5 bases and the J gene end by 8 bases; junction bases not matched to a gene: 8. The CDR3 consists of 13 residues. CDR3 bases: TGTGCCAGCAGCCCCGCGGGACAGCGGGGCTACACCTTC. Encoded protein: CASSPAGQRGYTF.

The sample holds a few counts of this clone. The V and J genes are TRBV7-2 and TRBJ1-6; D is unclear. Germline V gene data show CDR1 as SGHTA and CDR2 as FQGNSA. The CDR3 runs to 15 residues. Trimming took off 1 base at V and 5 bases at J, with 9 bases between the two ends. CDR3: CASSLGGLHNSPLHF. The CDR3 coding sequence is TGTGCCAGCAGCTTAGGAGGGCTCCATAATTCACCCCTCCACTTT.

V and J are TRBV9 and TRBJ1-2, with D perhaps TRBD1 (6 bases). V was clipped by 1 base and J by 6 bases, with 16 bases between them. The CDR3 has 15 amino acids. The germline gives CDR1 SGDLS, CDR2 YYNGEE. Written as DNA, the CDR3 is TGTGCCAGCAGCGTACTGACGGGGGGGACACATGGCTACACCTTC. Translating gives CASSVLTGGTHGYTF.